The 21 T cell receptor beta chains below all came from one sample that was sequenced in a study of molecular identifiers for immune sequencing clone quantification (dated by TCRdb to the late 2010s). Library construction relied on PCR. Reads for this sample came from an Illumina HiSeq 4000. TCRdb reworked the public reads: Q25 trimming with fastp, MiXCR clone assembly, productive beta chains retained. Entries are consolidated by CDR3 protein sequence, retaining the most common genes and DNA. A total of over 600,000 distinct CDR3 sequences appear in this sample, 15% to 20% of them only once. 0.75% to 0.95% of the sample comes from the top ten. The sample comprised naive CD8+ T cells from blood, with Jurkat cell RNA spiked in. The sample's cell subset or site label, decoded: FACS-sorted CD8+CD4-CCR7+CD45RA+ naive T cells. The receptors here all came from a human donor in good health. Some libraries in this study had Jurkat cell RNA spiked in.

This clonotype has only a few counts. The chain carries TRBV24-1 and TRBJ2-1, with a weak D call TRBD2 (5 bases). Germline V gives CDR1 KGHDR, CDR2 SFDVKD. The CDR3 length is 14 residues. Trimming removed 6 bases at V and 8 bases at J, with 16 bases between. The CDR3 is CATSSPGKTYEQFF. CDR3 DNA sequence: TGTGCCACCAGTAGCCCCGGGAAGACCTATGAGCAGTTCTTC.

Ten or more counts support this clonotype. V and J are TRBV5-1 and TRBJ2-7; possibly TRBD1 for D (6 bases). V lost 3 bases and J 3 bases, leaving 16 bases between the germline ends. From germline, CDR1 is SGHRS and CDR2 YFSETQ. This CDR3 spans 15 amino acids. CDR3 region: CASSSTLDSHYEQYF. CDR3 nucleotides: TGCGCCAGCAGCTCGACGTTGGACAGCCACTACGAGCAGTACTTC.

Comments on this clonotype: A much bigger clone sits one base away, suggesting this may be a read error. V and J are TRBV18 and TRBJ2-3, with a weak D call TRBD1 (6 bases). Looked up from germline, CDR1 is KGHSH and CDR2 is LQKENI. The CDR3 loop spans 15 amino acids. V gave up 2 bases and J gave up 1 base, with 10 bases separating them. This CDR3 reads CASSPWDTRTDTQYF. The CDR3 DNA sequence: TGTGCCAGCTCACCATGGGACACCCGCACAGATACGCAGTATTTT. Based on the CDR3 plus reference TRBV18 and TRBJ2-3, the full variable domain is NAGVMQNPRHLVRRRGQEARLRCSPMKGHSHVYWYRQLPEEGLKFMVYLQKENIIDESGMPKERFSAEFPKEGPSILRIQQVVRGDSAAYFCASSPWDTRTDTQYFGPGTRLTVL.

This sequence joins TRBV27 and TRBJ2-7, with D possibly TRBD1 on 5 matching bases. The CDR3 is made up of 15 amino acids. V was cut by 5 bases and J by 3 bases, with 17 bases left in between. Germline V gene lookup returns CDR1 MNHEY and CDR2 SMNVEV (reference sequence). CDR3 sequence: CASSPTLQGIYEQYF. In DNA form, the CDR3 reads TGTGCCAGCAGTCCCACCCTCCAGGGAATCTACGAGCAGTACTTC.

In the case of this clonotype: This may come from a read error, since a much larger clone is one base off. The rearrangement links TRBV15 to TRBJ2-1; TRBD1 might be the D (5 bases). Per the germline V gene, CDR1 is LNHNV and CDR2 is YYDKDF (reference sequence). There are 16 residues in the CDR3. The CDR3 is CATSRFDSASYNERFF. The CDR3 DNA sequence: TGTGCCACCAGCAGATTCGACAGTGCCTCCTACAATGAGCGGTTCTTC.

The rearrangement links TRBV27 to TRBJ2-7; the match to TRBD2 covers 10 bases. Looked up from germline, CDR1 is MNHEY and CDR2 is SMNVEV (reference sequence). CDR3 size: 16 residues. Trimming at V came to 1 base and at J to 3 bases, leaving 6 bases not matched to a gene. CDR3 amino acids: CASSLFPSGGRYEQYF. CDR3 DNA: TGTGCCAGCAGTTTATTTCCTAGCGGGGGACGCTACGAGCAGTACTTC.

This clonotype was recorded at least ten times. V gene TRBV25-1 combines with J gene TRBJ2-5; D remains ambiguous. The CDR3 loop spans 11 amino acids. V lost 3 bases, J lost 5 bases, and 4 bases lay in between. Germline CDR1 and CDR2: MGHDK and SYGVNS. The CDR3 region is CASSDSETQYF. Here the CDR3 DNA reads TGTGCCAGCAGTGATTCCGAGACCCAGTACTTC.

The rearrangement links TRBV9 to TRBJ2-3; 7 bases match TRBD2. V lost 3 bases to trimming and J lost 6 bases; unmatched junction nucleotides: 16. CDR1 SGDLS and CDR2 YYNGEE come from the germline V gene. The CDR3 extends over 17 amino acids. This CDR3 is CASSAMTGTTGSDTQYF. DNA for the CDR3: TGTGCCAGCAGCGCAATGACCGGGACTACGGGCTCTGATACGCAGTATTTT.

This clonotype was counted a few times. The CDR3 spells CASSQHDRTQYF. CDR3 bases: TGTGCCAGCAGCCAACACGACAGGACCCAGTACTTC. The rearrangement joins TRBV5-6 to TRBJ2-5; possible D gene TRBD1, 5 bases. The V gene lost 4 bases and the J gene lost 7 bases, with 11 bases spanning the gap. This CDR3 has 12 residues. Germline CDR1 and CDR2: SGHDT and YYEEEE.

This clonotype is a singleton in its sample. Being one base from a much bigger clone, this may be a read error. Because the CDR3 is missing its conserved closing phenylalanine or tryptophan, this is likely a read error. The chain joins TRBV6-5 to TRBJ2-4; 9 bases are a match to TRBD2. Unmatched junction bases numbered 4, after V lost 5 bases and J lost 8 bases. The length of the CDR3 is 13 residues. Germline assignment: CDR1 MNHEY and CDR2 SVGAGI. In DNA form, the CDR3 reads TGTGCCAGCAGTCTAGCGGGAATGGACATTCAGTACCTC. Translation gives CASSLAGMDIQYL.

This clonotype was counted at least ten times. V gene TRBV6-5 combines with J gene TRBJ2-7; TRBD2 might be the D (5 bases). CDR3 length equals 12 residues. V gave up 7 bases and J gave up 7 bases, with 14 bases separating them. The germline CDR1 and CDR2 sequences are MNHEY and SVGAGI. The CDR3 DNA follows: TGTGCCAGCAACGAGGGATCGGGGGAGCAGTACTTC. It translates to CASNEGSGEQYF.

A few counts support this clonotype. V gene TRBV28 combines with J gene TRBJ2-1, with TRBD1 matching over 8 bases. The CDR3 is 16 residues long. V lost 4 bases to trimming and J lost 8 bases; unmatched junction nucleotides: 13. Per the germline V gene, CDR1 is MDHEN and CDR2 is SYDVKM. The DNA of the CDR3 is TGTGCCAGCAGTTCACTAACTGACAGGGGAGGCGATGAGCAGTTCTTC. This encodes CASSSLTDRGGDEQFF.

In its sample, this clonotype was seen many times. The V and J genes are TRBV3-1 and TRBJ2-3; D is possibly TRBD2 (6 bases). The CDR3 length is 17 residues. The V end lost 0 bases, the J end lost 1 base, and 14 bases lay between the germline ends. CDR1 is LGHDT and CDR2 is YNNKEL in the germline V gene (reference sequence). The CDR3: CASSQDLWTNRTDTQYF. CDR3 in DNA: TGTGCCAGCAGCCAAGATTTGTGGACTAACCGCACAGATACGCAGTATTTT.

This clonotype was seen many times. The chain is built from TRBV6-5 and TRBJ2-2, with D unclear. Looked up from germline, CDR1 is MNHEY and CDR2 is SVGAGI. CDR3 length: 14 amino acids. Trimming left V 4 bases short and J 2 bases short, with 8 bases between. The CDR3 protein is CASSFHQNTGELFF. Written as DNA, the CDR3 is TGTGCCAGCAGTTTTCACCAAAACACCGGGGAGCTGTTTTTT.

This clonotype was picked up many times. This chain uses TRBV20-1 with TRBJ1-6; D uncertain. Germline V gives CDR1 DFQATT, CDR2 SNEGSKA (reference sequence). The length of the CDR3 is 15 residues. The ends were cut back, 0 bases at V and 5 bases at J, with 11 bases in the middle. The CDR3 reads CSARDERLNNSPLHF. The CDR3 nucleotides are TGCAGTGCTAGAGATGAGAGGTTAAATAATTCACCCCTCCACTTT.

At least ten counts were recorded for this clonotype. The chain links TRBV6-2 or TRBV6-3 to TRBJ2-4; 12 bases align to TRBD1. This CDR3 has 19 residues. Germline V gene data show CDR1 as MNHEY and CDR2 as SVGEGT. The ends lost 1 base at V and 7 bases at J; junction bases unmatched: 14. The CDR3 protein is CASSYWASGTGGAGNIQYF. The CDR3 DNA follows: TGTGCCAGCAGTTACTGGGCGTCCGGGACAGGGGGCGCCGGGAACATTCAGTACTTC.

This clonotype was seen repeatedly, ten times or more. V is TRBV7-9 and J is TRBJ2-7; TRBD1 agrees at 9 bases. The CDR3 length is 15 residues. Germline V gene data show CDR1 as SEHNR and CDR2 as FQNEAQ (reference sequence). The trim removed 5 bases at V and 1 base at J, leaving 6 bases unmatched. The CDR3 region is CASSVGTGNSYEQYF. Here the CDR3 DNA reads TGTGCCAGCAGCGTAGGGACAGGGAATTCCTACGAGCAGTACTTC.

Ten or more counts support this clonotype. The J gene is TRBJ1-5, the V gene TRBV6-2 or TRBV6-3, with unresolved D. CDR3 length: 14 amino acids. Per the germline V gene, CDR1 is MNHEY and CDR2 is SVGEGT. V lost 6 bases to trimming and J lost 4 bases, with 13 bases between them. CDR3 sequence: CASSNRIGNQPQHF. CDR3 coding DNA: TGTGCCAGCAGCAACAGAATCGGGAATCAGCCCCAGCATTTT.

This clonotype has ten or more counts. The chain's CDR3 is CATNPGMNTGELFF. The CDR3 DNA follows: TGTGCCACCAATCCCGGGATGAACACCGGGGAGCTGTTTTTT. This chain links TRBV27 with TRBJ2-2; possibly TRBD2 for D (5 bases). Trimming took off 10 bases at V and 1 base at J, with 13 bases between the two ends. Germline lookup yields CDR1 MNHEY and CDR2 SMNVEV (reference sequence). CDR3 length: 14 residues.

This chain joins TRBV24-1 and TRBJ1-2; 7 nucleotides match TRBD1. The CDR3 extends over 14 amino acids. CDR1 and CDR2 from the germline V gene are KGHDR and SFDVKD. Germline trimming cut 1 base from V and 4 bases from J; bases unmatched to any gene: 2. CDR3 amino acids: CATSDFPGGYGYTF. Here the CDR3 DNA reads TGTGCCACCAGTGATTTTCCAGGGGGCTATGGCTACACCTTC.

This rearrangement joins TRBV6-1 to TRBJ1-6, with a possible D match to TRBD1 (5 bases). The ends were cut back, 6 bases at V and 9 bases at J, with 18 bases in the middle. Germline CDR1 MNHNS, CDR2 SASEGT. CDR3 size: 15 residues. Here the CDR3 DNA reads TGTGCCAGCAGCGGTTGGGACGGAGTTAGTTCACCCCTCCACTTT. Translation: CASSGWDGVSSPLHF.